The 10 T cell receptor beta chains in this list originate from one sample, sequenced in a study of vaccination and CD4 T cells after COVID-19. The Oncomine TCR Beta short-read assay was applied to DNA of cultured CD4+ T cells. In TCRdb, the PCR reads were re-called with MiXCR into one record per CDR3 protein. The table shows about 13,000 distinct CDR3 sequences, with around 45% occurring only once. Treatment of the sample: approximately 9-day PBMC culture with coronavirus spike peptide pools or control peptides (ViraFEST assay). These receptors lack a known antigen. The sequenced sample consisted of CD4+ T cells from blood, cultured in vitro. The receptors were gathered from a human donor who had recovered from COVID-19.

The CDR3 loop reads CASSEHQGEGYTF. The CDR3 coding sequence is TGTGCCAGCAGTGAACATCAGGGAGAGGGCTACACCTTC. V gene TRBV25-1 combines with J gene TRBJ1-2; the D gene is possibly TRBD1 (5 bases). Germline V gene data show CDR1 as MGHDK and CDR2 as SYGVNS. This CDR3 comprises 13 residues. Trimming shortened V by 2 bases and J by 8 bases, and 12 bases separated the two germline ends.

This clonotype has a handful of counts. The chain employs TRBV20-1 and TRBJ2-5; no clear D gene. Germline-derived CDR1 and CDR2 are DFQATT and SNEGSKA (reference sequence). V lost 5 bases and J 2 bases, leaving 12 bases between the germline ends. This CDR3 has 13 amino acids. CDR3 region: CSALAIEQETQYF. The CDR3, as DNA: TGCAGTGCTTTGGCCATTGAACAAGAGACCCAGTACTTC.

This clonotype was detected only a few times. The V and J genes are TRBV6-1 and TRBJ1-3; D is unresolved. The CDR3 spans 14 residues. The germline CDR1 and CDR2 sequences are MNHNS and SASEGT. V was shortened by 3 bases and J by 0 bases, with 6 bases between the two germline ends. The CDR3 DNA reads as TGTGCCAGCAGTGACCTAAGCTCTGGAAACACCATATATTTT. It codes for CASSDLSSGNTIYF.

The chain combines TRBV7-8 with TRBJ1-1; a possible D gene is TRBD1 (5 bases). Germline V gene lookup returns CDR1 SGHVS and CDR2 FQNEAQ. V lost 4 bases to trimming and J lost 1 base, with 13 bases between them. The CDR3 is 15 residues long. CDR3 protein: CASSSLGGANTEAFF. CDR3 in DNA: TGTGCCAGCAGCTCCCTGGGAGGGGCGAACACTGAAGCTTTCTTT.

This chain links TRBV11-3 with TRBJ2-3; the match to TRBD2 covers 9 bases. V gave up 3 bases and J gave up 4 bases; unmatched junction bases: 5. The CDR3 length is 15 residues. Germline V gene lookup returns CDR1 SGHNT and CDR2 YENEEA. The CDR3 loop reads CASSLGTSFSDTQYF. The CDR3 DNA is TGTGCCAGCAGCTTGGGGACTAGCTTCTCAGATACGCAGTATTTT. Drawing the rest from reference TRBV11-3 and TRBJ2-3, the complete variable domain is EAGVVQSPRYKIIEKKQPVAFWCNPISGHNTLYWYLQNLGQGPELLIRYENEEAVDDSQLPKDRFSAERLKGVDSTLKIQPAELGDSAVYLCASSLGTSFSDTQYFGPGTRLTVL.

This clonotype turned up a few times. The V and J genes are TRBV5-6 and TRBJ1-2; 7 nucleotides line up with TRBD1. In germline, CDR1 is SGHDT, CDR2 YYEEEE. The ends lost 0 bases at V and 0 bases at J; junction bases unmatched: 2. This CDR3 comprises 15 residues. The DNA of the CDR3 is TGTGCCAGCAGCTTGGTTACAGGGGCTAACTATGGCTACACCTTC. Translating gives CASSLVTGANYGYTF.

V is TRBV2 and J is TRBJ1-5; D gene unclear. This CDR3 has 16 residues. The germline V gene has CDR1 SNHLY and CDR2 FYNNEI. V was trimmed by 1 base and J by 0 bases, leaving 10 bases between them. CDR3 residues: CASSEGWQPSNQPQHF. DNA for the CDR3: TGTGCCAGCAGTGAAGGGTGGCAGCCTAGCAATCAGCCCCAGCATTTT.

Written as DNA, the CDR3 is TGTGCCAGCAGCCAAGCACACTTGACTAGCGGGGGGGCCTACACCGGGGAGCTGTTTTTT. Its protein product is CASSQAHLTSGGAYTGELFF. The chain is built from TRBV12-3 or TRBV12-4 and TRBJ2-2; 14 bases match TRBD2. With 6 bases clipped from V and 3 bases from J, the junction kept 15 bases outside the gene matches. This CDR3 has 20 amino acids.

J is TRBJ1-2 and V is TRBV19; D not resolved. V dropped 7 bases and J dropped 8 bases, with 11 bases sitting between them. There are 11 residues in the CDR3. Looked up from germline, CDR1 is LNHDA and CDR2 is SQIVND (reference sequence). This CDR3 is CASKISGGYTF. For the CDR3, the DNA is TGTGCCAGTAAAATCTCCGGGGGCTACACCTTC.

This clonotype has only a few counts. This chain links TRBV2 with TRBJ1-1; 7 bases line up with TRBD1. The germline V gene encodes CDR1 SNHLY and CDR2 FYNNEI. This CDR3 contains 12 residues. V lost 8 bases to trimming and J lost 5 bases; unmatched junction nucleotides: 5. CDR3 residues: CASGGQSTEAFF. The CDR3 coding sequence is TGTGCCAGCGGGGGACAGAGTACTGAAGCTTTCTTT.